This T cell receptor (beta chain) was retrieved from a study of T cell responses to AZD1222 COVID-19 vaccine. In regard to this clone: Antigen unknown.

Whole-study findings and limits: Vaccine-associated CD4 TCRs ranged over spike, dominating at 160-218 and 743-854. Most donors were white British and more were female, and clonal diversity was possibly underestimated. No repertoire was sampled before or during the peak T cell response, only after it.

Profiled with immunoSEQ multiplex PCR; TCRdb holds only in-frame clones, not every one. Found here are about 150,000 clones, 92% of them singletons; the top ten hold about 3.6%. The CDR3 consists of 12 residues. Trimming shortened V by 5 bases and J by 7 bases, and 6 bases separated the two germline ends. CDR1 and CDR2 (germline): SEHNR, FQNEAQ (reference sequence). V usage is TRBV7-9 and J usage is TRBJ1-6; D is undetermined. This sample comprised peripheral blood, obtained 28 days after the second AZD1222 dose. The clonotype comes from an adult who received the AZD1222 COVID-19 vaccine. CDR3 coding DNA: TGTGCCAGCAGCAATAGGAATTCACCCCTCCACTTT. It specifies CASSNRNSPLHF.